This is a list of T cell receptor beta chains from one sample in a study of neurological immune-mediated disorders. Using its own MiXCR run on the 5' RACE reads, TCRdb lists one record per CDR3 protein. The sample yields some 65,000 distinct CDR3 sequences, approximately 4.2% seen once. The specimen sequenced was PBMCs. Receptors originate from a man aged 50-60 years with multiple sclerosis. CDR3s include the opening cysteine and the closing phenylalanine or tryptophan. The D gene is left open where the match is weak. Expanded clones get a size class; other rows say once, few or many, or leave the size out.

DNA,CDR3,size,J,D,V
TGTGCCAGCAGTACAAGCGGGGTGGTGGATACGCAGTATTTT,CASSTSGVVDTQYF,many,TRBJ2-3,TRBD2,TRBV6-5
TGCGCCAGCAGCATAGGACAGGGTGGCTATGGCTACACCTTC,CASSIGQGGYGYTF,many,TRBJ1-2,TRBD1,TRBV5-1
TGTGCCAGCAGCTTGCCTAACACCGGGGAGCTGTTTTTT,CASSLPNTGELFF,many,TRBJ2-2,NA,TRBV5-6
TGCGCCAGCAGCCAAGATCTCGGGGGACCCCTCCACTTT,CASSQDLGGPLHF,many,TRBJ1-6,NA,TRBV4-3
TGTGCCAGCAGCTTAGTGATGGTTGACCCCATATATTTT,CASSLVMVDPIYF,many,TRBJ1-3,NA,TRBV7-2
TGCGCCAGCAGCGGAATGGGACAGGGCGTCTATGGCTACACCTTC,CASSGMGQGVYGYTF,many,TRBJ1-2,TRBD1,TRBV5-1
TGTGCCAGCAGCTTAGTCGCGGGGTTCTACAATGAGCAGTTCTTC,CASSLVAGFYNEQFF,many,TRBJ2-1,NA,TRBV11-2
TGCGCCAGCAGCAGCCCCTCAGGAGGCAGGCAGTTCTTC,CASSSPSGGRQFF,many,TRBJ2-1,NA,TRBV5-1
TGCAGTGCTAGAGATCGGAGGTCCGGGGGTGGGAATTCACCCCTCCACTTT,CSARDRRSGGGNSPLHF,many,TRBJ1-6,NA,TRBV20-1
TGTGCCAGCAGCCAATATTCCCAACGGACGAACACTGAAGCTTTCTTT,CASSQYSQRTNTEAFF,many,TRBJ1-1,NA,TRBV3-1
TGTGCCAGCAGCCCAAATGCGGGGGGTTCTGGCTACACCTTC,CASSPNAGGSGYTF,many,TRBJ1-2,NA,TRBV7-2
TGCAGCGCCAATAAGGGCCTAAGCACAGATACGCAGTATTTT,CSANKGLSTDTQYF,many,TRBJ2-3,NA,TRBV29-1
TGCAGTGCTAGAGGACAGGGGAATCAGCCCCAGAATTTT,CSARGQGNQPQNF,few,TRBJ1-5,TRBD1,TRBV20-1
TGTGCCAGCAGTTTTAGTGCAGGCCCCTCCTCTGAAAAACTGTTTTTT,CASSFSAGPSSEKLFF,many,TRBJ1-4,NA,TRBV27
TGCGCCAGCAGCCAAGGCCCCAGGGAAGAGACCCAGTACTTC,CASSQGPREETQYF,few,TRBJ2-5,NA,TRBV4-3
TGCGCCAGCAGCTTGAGGGCAGGGGGAATGGAGACCCAGTACTTC,CASSLRAGGMETQYF,many,TRBJ2-5,TRBD1,TRBV5-1
TGCGCCAGCAGCCAGAGGGAAGTGGCAGATACGCAGTATTTT,CASSQREVADTQYF,few,TRBJ2-3,NA,TRBV4-1
TGCGCCAGCAGCCAAGGGACTGCTGATCGCGGGGAGCTGTTTTTT,CASSQGTADRGELFF,many,TRBJ2-2,NA,TRBV4-3
TGTGCCAGCAGCCGACAGGGAGTGACTGGAAACACCATATATTTT,CASSRQGVTGNTIYF,many,TRBJ1-3,TRBD1,TRBV3-1
TGTGCCAGCATGCCGTCAGTTGCAACTAATGAAAAACTGTTTTTT,CASMPSVATNEKLFF,NA,TRBJ1-4,NA,TRBV7-9
TGTGCCATCAGTGAGGAAGCGGGGGGCCCAGATACGCAGTATTTT,CAISEEAGGPDTQYF,many,TRBJ2-3,TRBD2,TRBV10-3
TGTGCCAGCAGTGAGGGACATGCTTCTCTGGGACGTGGTGAAGCTTTCTTT,CASSEGHASLGRGEAFF,few,TRBJ1-1,NA,TRBV6-1
TGTGCCAGCAATGCGATAGCGGGGGTTGGTACAGATACGCAGTATTTT,CASNAIAGVGTDTQYF,many,TRBJ2-3,TRBD2,TRBV6-5
TGTGCCAGCAGTTACTACCCACAGGGGAACTATGGCTACACCTTC,CASSYYPQGNYGYTF,many,TRBJ1-2,TRBD1,TRBV6-5
TGTGCCAGCAGCGTCCGGGACAGGGTTAATGAGCAGTTCTTC,CASSVRDRVNEQFF,many,TRBJ2-1,TRBD1,TRBV9
TGCGCCAGCAGCTTGGTCACGAACACCGGGGAGCTGTTTTTT,CASSLVTNTGELFF,many,TRBJ2-2,NA,TRBV5-1
TGTGCCAGCAGTTTAGCGCGTAGGAATACGCAGTATTTT,CASSLARRNTQYF,many,TRBJ2-3,NA,TRBV12-3/TRBV12-4
TGCAGTGCTAGAGAGCGCAGTTCAATGAACACTGAAGCTTTCTTT,CSARERSSMNTEAFF,many,TRBJ1-1,NA,TRBV20-1
TGTGCCAGCTCCCAAGGACAGGGGGCGAGCACAGATACGCAGTATTTT,CASSQGQGASTDTQYF,many,TRBJ2-3,TRBD1,TRBV18
TGTGCCAGCAGTCCCACCAGGGGGGGTCAAAACATTCAGTACTTC,CASSPTRGGQNIQYF,many,TRBJ2-4,NA,TRBV6-5
TGTGCCAGCAGCCCTCGACAGAGCACAGATACGCAGTATTTT,CASSPRQSTDTQYF,many,TRBJ2-3,NA,TRBV12-3/TRBV12-4
TGTGCCACCAGCAGAGCCTTGGGGAGGGGGGGACCTGAAGCTTTCTTT,CATSRALGRGGPEAFF,many,TRBJ1-1,NA,TRBV15
TGCAGTGCTAGGTCCCCGGGACAGCTATACGAGCAGTACTTC,CSARSPGQLYEQYF,many,TRBJ2-7,TRBD1,TRBV20-1
TGTGCCAGCAGTTACGGTGTTGGCACCCGTAACACTGAAGCTTTCTTT,CASSYGVGTRNTEAFF,many,TRBJ1-1,NA,TRBV6-5
TGCAGTGCTACAAATAATCAGGGGTACACTGAAGCTTTCTTT,CSATNNQGYTEAFF,many,TRBJ1-1,NA,TRBV20-1